The present T cell receptor (beta chain) was sequenced within a study of T cell responses to AZD1222 COVID-19 vaccine. Profiled with immunoSEQ multiplex PCR; TCRdb holds only in-frame clones, not every one. The sample records some 170,000 clones, just under 90% being singletons. Trimming cost V 2 bases and J 1 base, with 15 bases left between them. The length of the CDR3 is 16 residues. The germline V gene has CDR1 SGHTA and CDR2 FQGNSA. The sequence came from an adult who received the MenACWY meningococcal vaccine as a control. This chain connects TRBV7-2 to TRBJ2-7; D may be TRBD2 (5 bases). This material consisted of peripheral blood, taken 28 days after the second dose of the MenACWY control vaccine. The CDR3 reads CASSLTAAVNSYEQYF. The CDR3 coding sequence is TGTGCCAGCAGCTTAACAGCAGCGGTGAATTCCTACGAGCAGTACTTC.